This TCR beta chain was obtained from a study of cytomegalovirus exposure and HLA in healthy donors. Study as a whole: From donors who were HLA-typed, an early data release held 65 million to 85 million unique TCRs.

With regard to this clone: The antigen remains unidentified.

In the PCR, 60 Vbeta and 13 Jbeta primers were used. Original analysis: Later analysis identified 65 million to 80 million unique TCR beta chains, approximately 11 million shared. Generated by immunoSEQ multiplex PCR, the TCRdb table keeps only in-frame clones and is missing some. That table is the source of V, J and clone size, and D and trimming were worked out from the DNA. The sample includes 160,000 or so clones, about 71% of them seen just once. Study results and caveats: Later work found that TCR association rates differed between HLA loci; DRB1 had the most and HLA-C the fewest. The authors later found HLA-associated TCR beta chains more clonally expanded than equally common others.

CDR3 length: 14 residues. Germline assignment: CDR1 LGHNA and CDR2 YNFKEQ. V was clipped by 0 bases and J by 4 bases, with 9 bases between them. Sequenced: PBMCs. This clonotype was sampled from a woman aged 30 to 39 in good health and CMV-seronegative. The chain links TRBV4-2 to TRBJ1-2; no firm D call. Here the CDR3 reads CASSQDLGSYGYTF. The CDR3 bases are TGTGCCAGCAGCCAAGACCTAGGGAGCTATGGCTACACCTTC.